The entry below gives a single T cell receptor beta chain sequence along with its context. This sample stems from a study of blood T cell repertoires in COVID-19. Study in general: The origin of the acute and convalescent COVID-19 samples was the United States, Italy and Spain.

Produced via immunoSEQ multiplex PCR; TCRdb's table is partial and in-frame only. The sample records approximately 170,000 clones, around nine tenths being singletons. The TCR comes from a man aged 55 to 70 with active or convalescent COVID-19. Sequencing used peripheral blood.

CDR3 loop: CASSLGQAGANVLTF. The CDR3 DNA reads TGTGCCAGCAGCTTAGGACAGGCTGGGGCCAACGTCCTGACTTTC. V and J are TRBV7-6 and TRBJ2-6; D perhaps matches TRBD1 (6 bases). The CDR3 covers 15 residues. V lost 1 base to trimming and J lost 2 bases, with 6 bases between them. The germline CDR1 and CDR2 sequences are SGHVS and FNYEAQ.